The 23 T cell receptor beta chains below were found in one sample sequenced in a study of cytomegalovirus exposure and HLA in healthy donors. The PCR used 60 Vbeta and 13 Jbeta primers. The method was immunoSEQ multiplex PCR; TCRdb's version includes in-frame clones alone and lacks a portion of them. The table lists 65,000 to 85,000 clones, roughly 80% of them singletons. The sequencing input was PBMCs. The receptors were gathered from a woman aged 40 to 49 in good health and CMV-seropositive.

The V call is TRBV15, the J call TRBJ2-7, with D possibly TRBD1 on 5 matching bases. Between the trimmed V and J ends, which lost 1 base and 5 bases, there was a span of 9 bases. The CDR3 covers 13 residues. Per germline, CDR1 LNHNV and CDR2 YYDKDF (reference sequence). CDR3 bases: TGTGCCACCAGCAGAGCAGGGAACGACGAGCAGTACTTC. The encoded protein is CATSRAGNDEQYF.

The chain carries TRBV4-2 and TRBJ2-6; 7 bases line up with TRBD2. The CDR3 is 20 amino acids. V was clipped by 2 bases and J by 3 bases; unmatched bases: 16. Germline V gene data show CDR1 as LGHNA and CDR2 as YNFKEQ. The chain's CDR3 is CASSQSWSPRELGGANVLTF. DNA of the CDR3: TGTGCCAGCAGCCAAAGCTGGTCACCGCGGGAGTTGGGTGGGGCCAACGTCCTGACTTTC.

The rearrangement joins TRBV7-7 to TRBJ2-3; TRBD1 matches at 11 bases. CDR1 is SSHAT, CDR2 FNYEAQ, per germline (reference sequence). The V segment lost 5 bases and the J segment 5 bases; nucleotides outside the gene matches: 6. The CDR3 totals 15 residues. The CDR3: CASSRTGGWGDTQYF. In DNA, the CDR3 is TGTGCCAGCAGCCGGACAGGGGGCTGGGGAGATACGCAGTATTTT. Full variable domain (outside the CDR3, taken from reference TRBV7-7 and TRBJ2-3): GAGVSQSPRYKVTKRGQDVTLRCDPISSHATLYWYQQALGQGPEFLTYFNYEAQPDKSGLPSDRFSAERPEGSISTLTIQRTEQRDSAMYRCASSRTGGWGDTQYFGPGTRLTVL.

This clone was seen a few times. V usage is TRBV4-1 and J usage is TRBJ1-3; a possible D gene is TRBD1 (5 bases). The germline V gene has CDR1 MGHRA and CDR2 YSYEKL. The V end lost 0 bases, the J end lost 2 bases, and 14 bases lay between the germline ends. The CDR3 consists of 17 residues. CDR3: CASSQDFNAGAGNTIYF. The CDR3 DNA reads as TGCGCCAGCAGCCAAGACTTCAATGCGGGGGCTGGAAACACCATATATTTT.

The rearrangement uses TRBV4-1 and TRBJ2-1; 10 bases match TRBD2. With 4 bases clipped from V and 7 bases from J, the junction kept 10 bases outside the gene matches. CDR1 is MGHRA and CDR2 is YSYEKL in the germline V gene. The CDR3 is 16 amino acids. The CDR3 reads CASSRMTSGYGNEQFF. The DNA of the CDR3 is TGCGCCAGCAGCCGGATGACTAGCGGGTATGGGAATGAGCAGTTCTTC.

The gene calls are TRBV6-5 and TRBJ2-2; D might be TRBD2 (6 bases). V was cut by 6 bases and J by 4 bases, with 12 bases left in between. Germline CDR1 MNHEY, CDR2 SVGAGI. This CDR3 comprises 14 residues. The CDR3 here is CASSLGSFTGELFF. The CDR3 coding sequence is TGTGCCAGCAGCCTCGGGAGTTTCACCGGGGAGCTGTTTTTT.

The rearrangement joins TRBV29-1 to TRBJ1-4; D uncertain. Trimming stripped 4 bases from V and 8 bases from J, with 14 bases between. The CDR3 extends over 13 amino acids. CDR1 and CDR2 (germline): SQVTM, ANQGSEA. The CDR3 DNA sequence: TGCAGCGTTGCCCTCCGGGGTCCCGAAAAACTGTTTTTT. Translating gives CSVALRGPEKLFF. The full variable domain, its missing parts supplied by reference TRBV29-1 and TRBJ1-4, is SAVISQKPSRDICQRGTSLTIQCQVDSQVTMMFWYRQQPGQSLTLIATANQGSEATYESGFVIDKFPISRPNLTFSTLTVSNMSPEDSSIYLCSVALRGPEKLFFGSGTQLSVL.

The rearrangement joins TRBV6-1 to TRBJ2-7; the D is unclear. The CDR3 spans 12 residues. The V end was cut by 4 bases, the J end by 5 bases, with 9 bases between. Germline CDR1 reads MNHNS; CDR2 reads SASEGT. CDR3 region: CASSAGFHEQYF. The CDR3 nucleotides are TGTGCCAGCAGTGCCGGGTTCCACGAGCAGTACTTC.

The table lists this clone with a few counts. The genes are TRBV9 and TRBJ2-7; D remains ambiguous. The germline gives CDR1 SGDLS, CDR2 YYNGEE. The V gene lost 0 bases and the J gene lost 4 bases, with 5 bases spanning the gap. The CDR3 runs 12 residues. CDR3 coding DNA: TGTGCCAGCAGCGTAGACAAATACGAGCAGTACTTC. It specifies CASSVDKYEQYF.

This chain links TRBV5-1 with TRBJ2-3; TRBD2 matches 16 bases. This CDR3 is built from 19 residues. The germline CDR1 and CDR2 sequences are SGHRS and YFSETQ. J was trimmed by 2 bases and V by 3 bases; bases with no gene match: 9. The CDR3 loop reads CASSSGLAGGRGSTDTQYF. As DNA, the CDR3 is TGCGCCAGCAGCTCGGGACTAGCGGGAGGGAGGGGCTCCACAGATACGCAGTATTTT.

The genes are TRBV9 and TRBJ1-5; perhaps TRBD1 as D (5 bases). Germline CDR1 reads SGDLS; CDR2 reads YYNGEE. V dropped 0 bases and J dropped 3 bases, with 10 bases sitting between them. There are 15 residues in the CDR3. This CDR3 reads CASSVGGRANQPQHF. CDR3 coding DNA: TGTGCCAGCAGCGTAGGGGGGAGGGCCAATCAGCCCCAGCATTTT.

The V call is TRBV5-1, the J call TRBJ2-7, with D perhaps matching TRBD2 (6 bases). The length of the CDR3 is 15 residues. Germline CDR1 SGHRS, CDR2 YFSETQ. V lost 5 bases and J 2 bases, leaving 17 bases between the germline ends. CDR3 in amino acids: CASREGLLTAYEQYF. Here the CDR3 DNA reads TGCGCCAGCAGAGAGGGACTTTTAACCGCCTACGAGCAGTACTTC.

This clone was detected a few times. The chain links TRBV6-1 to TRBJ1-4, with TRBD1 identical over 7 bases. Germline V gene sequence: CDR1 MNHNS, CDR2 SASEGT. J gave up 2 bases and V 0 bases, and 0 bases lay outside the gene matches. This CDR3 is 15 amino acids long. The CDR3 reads CASSEATGTNEKLFF. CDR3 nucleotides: TGTGCCAGCAGTGAAGCGACAGGGACTAATGAAAAACTGTTTTTT.

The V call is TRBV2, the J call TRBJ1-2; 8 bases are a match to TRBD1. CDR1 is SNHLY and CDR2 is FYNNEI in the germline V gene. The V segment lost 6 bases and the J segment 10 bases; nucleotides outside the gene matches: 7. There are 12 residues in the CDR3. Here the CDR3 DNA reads TGTGCCAGCAGCGTACAGGGGGGAGTCTACACCTTC. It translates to CASSVQGGVYTF.

For the CDR3, the DNA is TGTGCCAGCAAACTAGACCGAGGGTTCGGCTATGGCTACACCTTC. This translates into CASKLDRGFGYGYTF. The chain recombines TRBV5-8 with TRBJ1-2; D is uncertain. The germline gives CDR1 SGHTS, CDR2 YDEGEE. The CDR3 contains 15 residues. Trimming cost V 6 bases and J 4 bases, with 19 bases left between them. Variable domain in full (rest from reference TRBV5-8 and TRBJ1-2): EAGVTQSPTHLIKTRGQQATLRCSPISGHTSVYWYQQALGLGLQFLLWYDEGEERNRGNFPPRFSGRQFPNYSSELNVNALELEDSALYLCASKLDRGFGYGYTFGSGTRLTVV.

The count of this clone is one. DNA of the CDR3: TGTGCCAGCCTTCGGAGGAGCAATCAGCCCCAGCATTTT. This translates into CASLRRSNQPQHF. The gene calls are TRBV2 and TRBJ1-5; D ambiguous. From germline, CDR1 is SNHLY and CDR2 FYNNEI. Trimming removed 8 bases from V and 1 base from J, with 9 bases in between. CDR3 length equals 13 residues.

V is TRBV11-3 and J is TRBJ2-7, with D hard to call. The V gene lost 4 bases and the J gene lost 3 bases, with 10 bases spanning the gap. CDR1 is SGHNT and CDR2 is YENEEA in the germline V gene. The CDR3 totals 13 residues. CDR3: CASSYRVNYEQYF. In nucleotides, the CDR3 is TGTGCCAGCAGCTACCGGGTCAACTACGAGCAGTACTTC.

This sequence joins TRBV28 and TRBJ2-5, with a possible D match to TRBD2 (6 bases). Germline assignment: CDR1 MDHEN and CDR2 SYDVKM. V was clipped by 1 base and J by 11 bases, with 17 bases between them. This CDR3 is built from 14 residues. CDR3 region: CASSLFTDYLQQYF. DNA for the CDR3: TGTGCCAGCAGTTTATTTACGGACTACCTGCAGCAGTACTTC.

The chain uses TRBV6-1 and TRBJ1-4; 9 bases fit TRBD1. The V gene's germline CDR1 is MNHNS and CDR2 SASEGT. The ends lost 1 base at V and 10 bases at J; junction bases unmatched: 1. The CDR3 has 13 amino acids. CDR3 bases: TGTGCCAGCAGTGAAGGGGGACAGGGAAAACTGTTTTTT. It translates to CASSEGGQGKLFF.

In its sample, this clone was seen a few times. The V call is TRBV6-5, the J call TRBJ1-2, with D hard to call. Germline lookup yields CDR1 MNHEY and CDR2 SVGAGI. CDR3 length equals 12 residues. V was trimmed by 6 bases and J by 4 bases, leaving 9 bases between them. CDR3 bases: TGTGCCAGCAGCCCCGGGTCCTATGGCTACACCTTC. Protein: CASSPGSYGYTF.

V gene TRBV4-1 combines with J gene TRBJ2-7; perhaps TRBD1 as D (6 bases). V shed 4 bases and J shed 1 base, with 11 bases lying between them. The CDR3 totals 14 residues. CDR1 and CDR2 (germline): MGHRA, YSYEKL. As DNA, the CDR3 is TGCGCCAGCAGCCTACAGGGTCTTTCCTACGAGCAGTACTTC. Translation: CASSLQGLSYEQYF.

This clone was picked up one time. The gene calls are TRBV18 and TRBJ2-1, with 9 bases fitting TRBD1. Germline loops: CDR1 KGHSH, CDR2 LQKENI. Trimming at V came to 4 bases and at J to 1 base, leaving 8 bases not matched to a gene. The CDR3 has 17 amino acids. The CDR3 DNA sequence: TGTGCCAGCTCACTACCGACAGGGACAGGGTCCTACAATGAGCAGTTCTTC. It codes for CASSLPTGTGSYNEQFF.

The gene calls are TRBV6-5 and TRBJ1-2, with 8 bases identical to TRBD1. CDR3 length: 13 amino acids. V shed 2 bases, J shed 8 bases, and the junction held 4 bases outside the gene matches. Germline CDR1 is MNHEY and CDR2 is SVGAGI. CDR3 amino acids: CASSYRQGWGYTF. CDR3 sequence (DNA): TGTGCCAGCAGTTACAGACAGGGGTGGGGCTACACCTTC.